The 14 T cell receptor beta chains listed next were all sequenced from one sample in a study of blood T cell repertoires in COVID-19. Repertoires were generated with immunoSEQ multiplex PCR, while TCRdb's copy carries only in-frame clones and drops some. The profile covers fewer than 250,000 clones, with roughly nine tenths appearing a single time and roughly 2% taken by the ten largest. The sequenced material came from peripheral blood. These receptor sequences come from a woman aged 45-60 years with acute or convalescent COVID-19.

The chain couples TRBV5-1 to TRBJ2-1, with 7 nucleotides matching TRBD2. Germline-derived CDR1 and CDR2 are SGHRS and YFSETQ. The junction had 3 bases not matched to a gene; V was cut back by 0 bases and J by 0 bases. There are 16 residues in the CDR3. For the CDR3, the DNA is TGCGCCAGCAGCTTGGCCGGGGGGTACTCCTACAATGAGCAGTTCTTC. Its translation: CASSLAGGYSYNEQFF.

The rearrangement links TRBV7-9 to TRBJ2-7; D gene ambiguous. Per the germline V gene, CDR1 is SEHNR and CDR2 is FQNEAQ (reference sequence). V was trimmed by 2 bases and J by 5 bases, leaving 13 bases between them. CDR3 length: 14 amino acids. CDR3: CASSLPVDADEQYF. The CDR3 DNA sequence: TGTGCCAGCAGCTTACCGGTCGATGCCGACGAGCAGTACTTC.

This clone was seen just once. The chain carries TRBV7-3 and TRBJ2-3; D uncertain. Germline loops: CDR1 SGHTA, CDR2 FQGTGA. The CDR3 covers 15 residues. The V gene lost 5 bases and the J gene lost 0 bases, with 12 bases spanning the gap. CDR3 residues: CASSPLPESTDTQYF. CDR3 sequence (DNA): TGTGCCAGCAGCCCTCTACCGGAGAGCACAGATACGCAGTATTTT.

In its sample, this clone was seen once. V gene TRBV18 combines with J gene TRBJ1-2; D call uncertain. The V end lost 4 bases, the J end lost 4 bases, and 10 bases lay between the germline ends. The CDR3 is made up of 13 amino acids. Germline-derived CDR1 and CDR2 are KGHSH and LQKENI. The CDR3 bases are TGTGCCAGCTCACTCAACACGATCTATGGCTACACCTTC. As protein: CASSLNTIYGYTF. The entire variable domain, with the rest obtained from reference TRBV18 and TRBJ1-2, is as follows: NAGVMQNPRHLVRRRGQEARLRCSPMKGHSHVYWYRQLPEEGLKFMVYLQKENIIDESGMPKERFSAEFPKEGPSILRIQQVVRGDSAAYFCASSLNTIYGYTFGSGTRLTVV.

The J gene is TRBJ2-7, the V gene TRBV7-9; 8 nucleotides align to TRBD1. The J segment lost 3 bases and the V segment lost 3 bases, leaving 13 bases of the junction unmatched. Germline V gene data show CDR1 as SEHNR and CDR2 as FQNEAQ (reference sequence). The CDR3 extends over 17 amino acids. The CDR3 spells CASSFRTGQRGYYEQYF. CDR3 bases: TGTGCCAGCAGCTTCAGGACAGGGCAACGGGGATACTACGAGCAGTACTTC.

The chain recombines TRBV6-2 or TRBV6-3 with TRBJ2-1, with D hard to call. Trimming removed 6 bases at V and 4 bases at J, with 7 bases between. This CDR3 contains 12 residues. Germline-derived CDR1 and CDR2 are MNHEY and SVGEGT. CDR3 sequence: CASSRTYNEQFF. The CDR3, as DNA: TGTGCCAGCAGCCGTACATACAATGAGCAGTTCTTC.

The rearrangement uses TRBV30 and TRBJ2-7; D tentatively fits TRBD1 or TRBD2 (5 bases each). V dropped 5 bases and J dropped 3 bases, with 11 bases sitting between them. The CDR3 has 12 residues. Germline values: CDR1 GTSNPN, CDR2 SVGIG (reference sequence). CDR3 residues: CAWGRQNYEQYF. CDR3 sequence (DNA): TGTGCCTGGGGGAGACAGAACTACGAGCAGTACTTC.

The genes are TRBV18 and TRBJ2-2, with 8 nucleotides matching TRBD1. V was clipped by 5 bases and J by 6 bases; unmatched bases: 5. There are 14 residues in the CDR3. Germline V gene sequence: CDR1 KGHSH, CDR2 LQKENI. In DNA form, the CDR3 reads TGTGCCAGCTCATTGGACAGGGCGTCCGGGGAGCTGTTTTTT. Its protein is CASSLDRASGELFF. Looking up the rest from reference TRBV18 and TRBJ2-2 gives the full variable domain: NAGVMQNPRHLVRRRGQEARLRCSPMKGHSHVYWYRQLPEEGLKFMVYLQKENIIDESGMPKERFSAEFPKEGPSILRIQQVVRGDSAAYFCASSLDRASGELFFGEGSRLTVL.

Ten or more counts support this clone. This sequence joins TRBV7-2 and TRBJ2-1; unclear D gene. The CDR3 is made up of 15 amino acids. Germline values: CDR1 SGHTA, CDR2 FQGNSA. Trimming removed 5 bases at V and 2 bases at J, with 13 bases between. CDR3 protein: CASSPTTSPYNEQFF. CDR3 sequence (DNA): TGTGCCAGCAGCCCAACTACCTCCCCCTACAATGAGCAGTTCTTC. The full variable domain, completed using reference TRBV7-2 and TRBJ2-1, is GAGVSQSPSNKVTEKGKDVELRCDPISGHTALYWYRQSLGQGLEFLIYFQGNSAPDKSGLPSDRFSAERTGGSVSTLTIQRTQQEDSAVYLCASSPTTSPYNEQFFGPGTRLTVL.

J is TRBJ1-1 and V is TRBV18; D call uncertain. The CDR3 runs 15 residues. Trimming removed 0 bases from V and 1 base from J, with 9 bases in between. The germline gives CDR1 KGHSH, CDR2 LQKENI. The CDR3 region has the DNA TGTGCCAGCTCACCACCGGAGCAGCCGAACACTGAAGCTTTCTTT. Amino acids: CASSPPEQPNTEAFF. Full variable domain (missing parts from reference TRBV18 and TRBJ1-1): NAGVMQNPRHLVRRRGQEARLRCSPMKGHSHVYWYRQLPEEGLKFMVYLQKENIIDESGMPKERFSAEFPKEGPSILRIQQVVRGDSAAYFCASSPPEQPNTEAFFGQGTRLTVV.

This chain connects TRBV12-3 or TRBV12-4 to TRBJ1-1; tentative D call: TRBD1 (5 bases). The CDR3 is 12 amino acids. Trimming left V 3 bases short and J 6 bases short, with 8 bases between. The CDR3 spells CASSFGGSEAFF. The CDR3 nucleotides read TGTGCCAGCAGTTTCGGGGGGTCTGAAGCTTTCTTT.

In DNA form, the CDR3 reads TGTGCCAGTAGTATTCGACAGGGGACAGCCAAAAACATTCAGTACTTC. Translating gives CASSIRQGTAKNIQYF. The rearrangement links TRBV19 to TRBJ2-4, with TRBD1 matching 8 bases. This CDR3 has 16 residues. Germline CDR1 reads LNHDA; CDR2 reads SQIVND (reference sequence). With V trimmed by 3 bases and J by 0 bases, 4 bases remained unmatched. The full variable domain, its missing parts supplied by reference TRBV19 and TRBJ2-4, is DGGITQSPKYLFRKEGQNVTLSCEQNLNHDAMYWYRQDPGQGLRLIYYSQIVNDFQKGDIAEGYSVSREKKESFPLTVTSAQKNPTAFYLCASSIRQGTAKNIQYFGAGTRLSVL.

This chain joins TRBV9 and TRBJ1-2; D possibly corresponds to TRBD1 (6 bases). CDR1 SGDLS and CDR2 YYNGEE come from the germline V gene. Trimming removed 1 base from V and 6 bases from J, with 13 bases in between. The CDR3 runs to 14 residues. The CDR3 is CASSVSQGFHGYTF. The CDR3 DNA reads TGTGCCAGCAGCGTATCCCAGGGGTTCCATGGCTACACCTTC.

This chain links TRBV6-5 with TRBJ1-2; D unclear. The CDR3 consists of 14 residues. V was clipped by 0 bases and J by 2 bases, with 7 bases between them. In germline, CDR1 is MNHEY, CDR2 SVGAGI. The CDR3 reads CASSYSVQNYGYTF. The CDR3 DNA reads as TGTGCCAGCAGTTACTCGGTGCAGAACTATGGCTACACCTTC.